The subject of this entry is one T cell receptor beta chain. Antigen specificity is unknown. This specimen belongs to a study of cytomegalovirus exposure and HLA in healthy donors. Study-wide findings and caveats: According to a later analysis, most TCR beta chains associated with CMV appeared HLA-restricted. TCR beta chains numbering some 160 were designated cytomegalovirus-associated. As was reported, the HLA-A and HLA-B alleles of most subjects were accurately predicted from TCR beta sequences.

Primers for the PCR totalled 60 Vbeta and 13 Jbeta. Sequencing used immunoSEQ multiplex PCR; TCRdb keeps in-frame clones, though not all of them. This sample has around 63,000 clones; 65% to 80% occur once, and the top ten carry less than 3%. This CDR3 is built from 15 residues. Germline lookup yields CDR1 PRHDT and CDR2 FYEKMQ (reference sequence). J lost 5 bases, V lost 2 bases, and 5 bases had no gene match. This TCR was sampled from a woman under 40 in good health and CMV-seronegative. Material: PBMCs. The chain links TRBV13 to TRBJ2-1, with 8 positions matching TRBD1. The CDR3: CASSLRQGRNNEQFF. The CDR3 region has the DNA TGTGCCAGCAGCTTAAGACAGGGGAGAAACAATGAGCAGTTCTTC.